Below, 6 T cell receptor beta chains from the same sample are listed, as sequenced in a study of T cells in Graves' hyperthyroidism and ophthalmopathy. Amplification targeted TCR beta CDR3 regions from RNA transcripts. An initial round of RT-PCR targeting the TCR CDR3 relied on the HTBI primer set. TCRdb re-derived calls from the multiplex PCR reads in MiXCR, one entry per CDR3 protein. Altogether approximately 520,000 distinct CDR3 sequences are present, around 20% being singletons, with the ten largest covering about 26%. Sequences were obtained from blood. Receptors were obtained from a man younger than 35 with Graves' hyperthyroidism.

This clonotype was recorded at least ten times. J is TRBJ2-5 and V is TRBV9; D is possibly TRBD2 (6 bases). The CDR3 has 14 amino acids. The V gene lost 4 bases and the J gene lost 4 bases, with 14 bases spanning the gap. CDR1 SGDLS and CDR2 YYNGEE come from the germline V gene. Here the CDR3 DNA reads TGTGCCAGCAGCAGTTCAGTGGGGGGAGAGACCCAGTACTTC. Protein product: CASSSSVGGETQYF.

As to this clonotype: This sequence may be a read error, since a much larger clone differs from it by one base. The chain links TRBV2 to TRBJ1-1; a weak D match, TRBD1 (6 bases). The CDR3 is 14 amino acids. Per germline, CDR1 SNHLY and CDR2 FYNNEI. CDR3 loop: CVSSDRNMNTEAFF. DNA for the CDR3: TGTGTCAGCAGCGACAGGAACATGAACACTGAAGCTTTCTTT.

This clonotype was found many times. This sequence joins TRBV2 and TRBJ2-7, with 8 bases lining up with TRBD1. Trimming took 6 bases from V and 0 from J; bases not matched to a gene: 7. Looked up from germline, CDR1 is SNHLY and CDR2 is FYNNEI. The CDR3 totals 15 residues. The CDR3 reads CASRERTGYSYEQYF. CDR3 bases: TGTGCCAGCAGGGAAAGGACAGGGTACTCCTACGAGCAGTACTTC.

The CDR3 spells CASSLSRTNIGYTF. Here the CDR3 DNA reads TGTGCCAGCAGTTTATCGCGGACGAATATTGGCTACACCTTC. V and J are TRBV12-3 or TRBV12-4 and TRBJ1-2; no firm D call. This CDR3 has 14 amino acids. Trimming stripped 2 bases from V and 7 bases from J, with 14 bases between.

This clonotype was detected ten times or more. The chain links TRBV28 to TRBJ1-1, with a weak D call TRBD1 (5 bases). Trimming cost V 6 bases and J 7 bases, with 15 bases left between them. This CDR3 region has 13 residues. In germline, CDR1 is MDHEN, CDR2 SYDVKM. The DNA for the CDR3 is TGTGCCAGCAGCCCCATGACAGTGATTGAAGCTTTCTTT. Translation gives CASSPMTVIEAFF.

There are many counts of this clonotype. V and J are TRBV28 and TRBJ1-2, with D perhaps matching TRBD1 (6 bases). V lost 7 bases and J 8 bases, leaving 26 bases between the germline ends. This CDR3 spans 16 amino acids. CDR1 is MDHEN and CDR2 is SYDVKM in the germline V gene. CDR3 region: CASIPRGPGRYGGYTF. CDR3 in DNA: TGTGCCAGCATCCCCCGGGGGCCAGGACGCTATGGAGGCTACACCTTC.